A single sample is the source of the 27 T cell receptor beta chains below, sequenced in a study of T cell responses to AZD1222 COVID-19 vaccine. The method was immunoSEQ multiplex PCR; TCRdb's version includes in-frame clones alone and lacks a portion of them. The sample includes roughly 180,000 clones, roughly 91% seen only once; the top ten take approximately 1.9%. This sample comprised peripheral blood, obtained 28 days after the second AZD1222 dose. The origin of the receptors is an adult who received the AZD1222 COVID-19 vaccine.

The chain carries TRBV7-8 and TRBJ1-5; the match to TRBD1 covers 7 bases. CDR1 and CDR2 from the germline V gene are SGHVS and FQNEAQ. V dropped 2 bases and J dropped 7; count of bases not matched to a gene: 5. The length of the CDR3 is 14 residues. The CDR3 region is CASSLSDRVQPQHF. In DNA, the CDR3 is TGTGCCAGCAGCTTAAGTGACAGGGTGCAGCCCCAGCATTTT.

The V call is TRBV7-8, the J call TRBJ2-1, with TRBD2 as a possible D gene (6 bases). The CDR3 sequence is 14 residues long. V shed 1 base and J shed 7 bases, with 11 bases lying between them. Germline loops: CDR1 SGHVS, CDR2 FQNEAQ. CDR3 residues: CASSLGQEGNEQFF. CDR3 coding DNA: TGTGCCAGCAGCTTAGGGCAGGAGGGGAATGAGCAGTTCTTC.

This clone was detected a few times. The V and J genes are TRBV5-5 and TRBJ2-2; 7 bases line up with TRBD2. CDR3 length: 17 residues. The germline V gene encodes CDR1 SGHKS and CDR2 YYEKEE (reference sequence). Trimming at V came to 4 bases and at J to 0 bases, leaving 9 bases not matched to a gene. This CDR3 reads CASSPSFREANTGELFF. The CDR3 DNA sequence: TGTGCCAGCAGCCCGTCATTCCGGGAGGCGAACACCGGGGAGCTGTTTTTT.

The table lists this clone with a count of one. The CDR3 reads CASTVQGAAYNSPLHF. The CDR3, as DNA: TGTGCCAGTACCGTTCAGGGGGCCGCCTATAATTCACCCCTCCACTTT. This chain uses TRBV19 with TRBJ1-6, with 8 positions matching TRBD1. The germline V gene has CDR1 LNHDA and CDR2 SQIVND (reference sequence). CDR3 length: 16 residues. The J segment lost 2 bases and the V segment lost 7 bases, leaving 7 bases of the junction unmatched.

The CDR3 DNA reads TGTGCCAGCAGCCGGGGCTCTCAGGGGCAAGAGACCCAGTACTTC. Its translation is CASSRGSQGQETQYF. The chain links TRBV3-1 (or the pseudogene TRBV3-2) to TRBJ2-5; tentative D call: TRBD1 (6 bases). The CDR3 has 15 amino acids. Germline values: CDR1 LGHDT, CDR2 YNNKEL (reference sequence). V was clipped by 4 bases and J by 2 bases, with 14 bases between them.

The V call is TRBV5-4, the J call TRBJ2-7, with 9 bases identical to TRBD1. CDR1 and CDR2 from the germline V gene are SGHNT and YYREEE (reference sequence). With 5 bases clipped from V and 3 bases from J, the junction kept 9 bases outside the gene matches. CDR3 size: 15 residues. In nucleotides, the CDR3 is TGTGCCAGCAGACGACAGGGGGAATTAATCTACGAGCAGTACTTC. It translates to CASRRQGELIYEQYF.

This chain uses TRBV4-2 with TRBJ2-2, with D uncertain. V gave up 5 bases and J gave up 0 bases, with 10 bases separating them. The CDR3 runs to 15 residues. The germline V gene encodes CDR1 LGHNA and CDR2 YNFKEQ. The DNA for the CDR3 is TGTGCCAGCAGCGGTGGCAGGACGAACACCGGGGAGCTGTTTTTT. It encodes CASSGGRTNTGELFF.

The chain links TRBV5-1 to TRBJ2-2; possible D gene TRBD2, 5 bases. V lost 4 bases and J 7 bases, leaving 14 bases between the germline ends. The CDR3 extends over 14 amino acids. CDR1 SGHRS and CDR2 YFSETQ come from the germline V gene. In DNA form, the CDR3 reads TGCGCCAGCAGCCCCCGTCTAGGGAGCGGGGAGCTGTTTTTT. Its protein is CASSPRLGSGELFF.

The chain couples TRBV11-3 to TRBJ2-3, with 8 bases lining up with TRBD2. Trimming at V came to 1 base and at J to 2 bases, leaving 8 bases not matched to a gene. Germline assignment: CDR1 SGHNT and CDR2 YENEEA. The CDR3 has 17 residues. The CDR3 DNA reads TGTGCCAGCAGCTTAGGGGTCCTAGCGGGCCCCACAGATACGCAGTATTTT. It translates to CASSLGVLAGPTDTQYF.

This CDR3 is CASSNTGRGSNTIYF. In nucleotides, the CDR3 is TGTGCCAGCAGTAATACGGGCAGGGGATCAAACACCATATATTTT. The V and J genes are TRBV2 and TRBJ1-3; TRBD1 might be the D (6 bases). The CDR3 runs to 15 residues. Germline V gene sequence: CDR1 SNHLY, CDR2 FYNNEI. Trimming left V 5 bases short and J 6 bases short, with 17 bases between.

This CDR3 reads CASSLPGQGYTEAFF. Here the CDR3 DNA reads TGTGCCAGCAGTTTACCGGGACAGGGATACACTGAAGCTTTCTTT. This chain connects TRBV6-5 to TRBJ1-1; 9 positions match TRBD1. The V gene end was trimmed by 4 bases and the J gene end by 3 bases; junction bases not matched to a gene: 6. Germline V CDR1 and CDR2: MNHEY, SVGAGI. The CDR3 has 15 residues.

The J gene is TRBJ2-7, the V gene TRBV19; TRBD1 agrees at 8 bases. The ends lost 7 bases at V and 3 bases at J; junction bases unmatched: 8. This CDR3 region has 14 residues. Per germline, CDR1 LNHDA and CDR2 SQIVND (reference sequence). Here the CDR3 DNA reads TGTGCCAGTAACCCAGGACAGGGATTCTACGAGCAGTACTTC. It yields the protein CASNPGQGFYEQYF.

V usage is TRBV12-3 or TRBV12-4 and J usage is TRBJ1-1; a possible D gene is TRBD1 (5 bases). V was cut by 1 base and J by 5 bases, with 8 bases left in between. This CDR3 contains 13 residues. The CDR3 sequence is CASSLGGRTEAFF. CDR3 nucleotide sequence: TGTGCCAGCAGTTTAGGGGGGAGAACTGAAGCTTTCTTT.

The V and J genes are TRBV28 and TRBJ2-2, with 15 bases lining up with TRBD2. CDR1 MDHEN and CDR2 SYDVKM come from the germline V gene. The CDR3 is 16 residues long. The ends lost 5 bases at V and 7 bases at J; junction bases unmatched: 5. The CDR3 sequence is CASSRTSGRVNGELFF. In DNA form, the CDR3 reads TGTGCCAGCAGTAGGACTAGCGGGAGGGTTAACGGGGAGCTGTTTTTT.

V and J are TRBV20-1 and TRBJ2-3; the D gene is possibly TRBD1 (6 bases). The CDR3 has 14 residues. CDR1 and CDR2 from the germline V gene are DFQATT and SNEGSKA (reference sequence). Trimming removed 3 bases from V and 2 bases from J, with 12 bases in between. CDR3 DNA: TGCAGTGCTAGTCGGCAGGGACACACAGATACGCAGTATTTT. This encodes CSASRQGHTDTQYF.

The chain employs TRBV25-1 and TRBJ1-5; D might be TRBD1 (6 bases). Germline V gives CDR1 MGHDK, CDR2 SYGVNS. Between the trimmed V and J ends, which lost 4 bases and 4 bases, there was a span of 11 bases. The CDR3 contains 14 residues. CDR3 sequence: CASSGGGTNQPQHF. In nucleotides, the CDR3 is TGTGCCAGCAGTGGCGGGGGGACAAATCAGCCCCAGCATTTT.

The chain couples TRBV2 to TRBJ2-7; D ambiguous. The CDR3 has 14 residues. The V end was cut by 8 bases, the J end by 0 bases, with 14 bases between. Germline CDR1 SNHLY, CDR2 FYNNEI. This CDR3 is CASRPTLLSYEQYF. In nucleotides, the CDR3 is TGTGCCAGCCGCCCGACACTACTCTCCTACGAGCAGTACTTC. The full variable domain, completed using reference TRBV2 and TRBJ2-7, is EPEVTQTPSHQVTQMGQEVILRCVPISNHLYFYWYRQILGQKVEFLVSFYNNEISEKSEIFDDQFSVERPDGSNFTLKIRSTKLEDSAMYFCASRPTLLSYEQYFGPGTRLTVT.

The V gene is TRBV21-1, the J gene TRBJ2-1; the table's D call, TRBD2, has no DNA check behind it. TRBV21-1 is assigned pseudogene status. The CDR3 covers 20 residues. In DNA form, the CDR3 reads TGTGCCAGCAGCAAAGCCGCAGCGGGGGGGCCAGGAAGCTCCTACAATGAGCAGTTCTTC. It encodes CASSKAAAGGPGSSYNEQFF.

The rearrangement joins TRBV5-8 to TRBJ1-4, with D maybe TRBD1 (5 bases). The CDR3 runs 16 residues. With 1 base removed from V and 0 bases from J, the gap between germline ends came to 10 bases. The germline V gene encodes CDR1 SGHTS and CDR2 YDEGEE. The CDR3 here is CASSLRSTATNEKLFF. CDR3 nucleotides: TGTGCCAGCAGCTTGAGGTCGACAGCAACTAATGAAAAACTGTTTTTT.

The chain employs TRBV3-1 (or the pseudogene TRBV3-2) and TRBJ1-2; D may be TRBD1 (5 bases). This CDR3 has 16 residues. Trimming took off 3 bases at V and 3 bases at J, with 17 bases between the two ends. Germline V gives CDR1 LGHDT, CDR2 YNNKEL (reference sequence). CDR3 sequence reads: CASSQDPGAGDYGYTF. Written as DNA, the CDR3 is TGTGCCAGCAGCCAGGACCCCGGGGCCGGGGACTATGGCTACACCTTC.

The chain carries TRBV4-3 and TRBJ2-2; 9 bases map to TRBD2. J lost 7 bases, V lost 1 base, and 10 bases had no gene match. The CDR3 spans 17 residues. Germline V gives CDR1 LGHNA, CDR2 YSLEER. This chain's CDR3 is CASSQGELAGLGGELFF. CDR3 in DNA: TGCGCCAGCAGCCAAGGGGAACTAGCGGGTCTGGGCGGGGAGCTGTTTTTT.

V and J are TRBV13 and TRBJ2-5, with TRBD2 identical over 7 bases. The CDR3 loop spans 12 amino acids. V gave up 6 bases and J gave up 5 bases; unmatched junction bases: 3. Germline V CDR1 and CDR2: PRHDT, FYEKMQ (reference sequence). Written as DNA, the CDR3 is TGTGCCAGCAGTCAGGGAGGGGAGACCCAGTACTTC. As protein: CASSQGGETQYF.

The chain links TRBV27 to TRBJ1-3, with D uncertain. CDR1 and CDR2 from the germline V gene are MNHEY and SMNVEV (reference sequence). The CDR3 has 14 residues. V shed 3 bases and J shed 2 bases, with 8 bases lying between them. The CDR3 region has the DNA TGTGCCAGCAGTTTGTTGGGGACTGGAAACACCATATATTTT. Amino acid sequence: CASSLLGTGNTIYF.

This sequence joins TRBV7-9 and TRBJ2-7; 7 bases match TRBD1. The germline V gene has CDR1 SEHNR and CDR2 FQNEAQ (reference sequence). This CDR3 has 14 residues. J lost 2 bases, V lost 4 bases, and 5 bases had no gene match. CDR3 DNA sequence: TGTGCCAGCAGCTCGGGACAGACAACCTACGAGCAGTACTTC. Protein product: CASSSGQTTYEQYF.

The V and J genes are TRBV7-2 and TRBJ1-1, with TRBD1 matching over 10 bases. Per the germline V gene, CDR1 is SGHTA and CDR2 is FQGNSA. J was trimmed by 4 bases and V by 5 bases; bases with no gene match: 4. The CDR3 runs 14 residues. CDR3 loop: CASSTRTGGTEAFF. The CDR3 coding sequence is TGTGCCAGCAGCACCCGGACAGGGGGCACTGAAGCTTTCTTT.

The chain uses TRBV7-2 and TRBJ2-5; D gene unclear. The CDR3 is 13 amino acids. The germline CDR1 and CDR2 sequences are SGHTA and FQGNSA. Between the trimmed V and J ends, which lost 0 bases and 0 bases, there was a span of 2 bases. CDR3 amino acids: CASSLAYQETQYF. The DNA of the CDR3 is TGTGCCAGCAGCTTAGCGTACCAAGAGACCCAGTACTTC.

V is TRBV27 and J is TRBJ1-2; tentative D call: TRBD1 (5 bases). V lost 4 bases and J lost 8, with 14 bases in between. The CDR3 runs to 13 residues. Looked up from germline, CDR1 is MNHEY and CDR2 is SMNVEV (reference sequence). The CDR3 DNA reads TGTGCCAGCAGTTCCCACGGTCGGGGGGGCTACACCTTC. Protein: CASSSHGRGGYTF.